This entry is about one T cell receptor (beta chain). There are 13 residues in the CDR3. Germline V gene data show CDR1 as SGHTA and CDR2 as FQGNSA. The V gene end was trimmed by 7 bases and the J gene end by 13 bases; junction bases not matched to a gene: 10. This record belongs to a study of blood T cell repertoires in COVID-19. Looking at the study overall: Researchers got acute and convalescent COVID-19 samples from the United States, Italy and Spain. Nucleic acid was either cDNA or gDNA, and it came from T cells, B-cell-depleted T cells, or PBMCs.

Authors' data handling: Reference gene primer amplification yielded estimated nucleated cell counts. Clones were sequenced by immunoSEQ multiplex PCR, and TCRdb holds only the in-frame ones, with some missing. D and trimming were read from the DNA, whereas the V and J calls and clone size are those reported in that table. This repertoire shows about 310,000 clones, more than 70% found once; its top ten account for about 8%. The chain has TRBV7-2 and TRBJ1-6; TRBD1 agrees at 7 bases. The receptor was isolated from a woman aged 45-65 years who had recovered from COVID-19. The sample comprised peripheral blood. Here the CDR3 DNA reads TGTGCCAGCACCCTCGGGACAGATAGGCCCCTCCACTTT. It translates to CASTLGTDRPLHF.